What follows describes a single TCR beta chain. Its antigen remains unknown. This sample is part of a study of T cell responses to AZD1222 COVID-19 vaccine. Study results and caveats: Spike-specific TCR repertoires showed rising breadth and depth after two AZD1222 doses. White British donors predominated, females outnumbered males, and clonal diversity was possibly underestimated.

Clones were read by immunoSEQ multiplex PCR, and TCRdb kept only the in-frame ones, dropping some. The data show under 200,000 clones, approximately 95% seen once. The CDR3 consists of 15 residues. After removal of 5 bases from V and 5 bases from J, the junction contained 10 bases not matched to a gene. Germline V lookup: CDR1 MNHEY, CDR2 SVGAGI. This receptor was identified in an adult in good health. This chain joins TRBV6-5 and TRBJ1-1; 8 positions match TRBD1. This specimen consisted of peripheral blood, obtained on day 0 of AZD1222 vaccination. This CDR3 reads CASSQTGAGRTEAFF. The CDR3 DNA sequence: TGTGCCAGCAGTCAGACAGGGGCCGGTAGGACTGAAGCTTTCTTT.